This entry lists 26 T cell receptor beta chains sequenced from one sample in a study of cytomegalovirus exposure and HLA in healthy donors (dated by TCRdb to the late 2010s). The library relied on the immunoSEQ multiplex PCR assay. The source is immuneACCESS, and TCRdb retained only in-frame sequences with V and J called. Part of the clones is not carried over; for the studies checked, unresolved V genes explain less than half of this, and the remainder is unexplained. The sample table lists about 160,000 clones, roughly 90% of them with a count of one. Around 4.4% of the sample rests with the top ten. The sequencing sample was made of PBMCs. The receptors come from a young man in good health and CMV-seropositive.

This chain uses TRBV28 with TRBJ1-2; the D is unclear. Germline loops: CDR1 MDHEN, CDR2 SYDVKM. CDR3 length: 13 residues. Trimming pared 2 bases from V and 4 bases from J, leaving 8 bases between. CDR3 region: CASSLVSSYGYTF. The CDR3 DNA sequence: TGTGCCAGCAGTTTAGTCTCTAGCTATGGCTACACCTTC.

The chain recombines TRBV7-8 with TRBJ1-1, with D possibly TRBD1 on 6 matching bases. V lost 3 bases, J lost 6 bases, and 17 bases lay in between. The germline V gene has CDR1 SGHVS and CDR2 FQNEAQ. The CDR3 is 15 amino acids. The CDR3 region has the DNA TGTGCCAGCAGCTTCCTAGGGGGTACCGGGTCTGAAGCTTTCTTT. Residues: CASSFLGGTGSEAFF.

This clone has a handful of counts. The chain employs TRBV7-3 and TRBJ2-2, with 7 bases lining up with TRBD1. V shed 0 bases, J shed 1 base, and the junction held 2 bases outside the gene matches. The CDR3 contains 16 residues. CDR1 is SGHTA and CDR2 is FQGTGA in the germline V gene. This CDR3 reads CASSLTRQGNTGELFF. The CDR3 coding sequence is TGTGCCAGCAGCTTAACCCGACAGGGGAACACCGGGGAGCTGTTTTTT.

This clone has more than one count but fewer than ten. CDR3 sequence reads: CASSVVGLAVEHYEQYF. The CDR3 nucleotides read TGTGCCAGCAGCGTAGTGGGACTAGCCGTAGAGCACTACGAGCAGTACTTC. The rearrangement joins TRBV9 to TRBJ2-7, with TRBD2 matching over 9 bases. V shed 0 bases and J 3 bases; nucleotides not matched to a gene: 10. In germline, CDR1 is SGDLS, CDR2 YYNGEE. This CDR3 region has 17 residues.

The CDR3 loop reads CASNVAGGTYEQYF. DNA of the CDR3: TGTGCCAGCAACGTAGCGGGAGGAACCTACGAGCAGTACTTC. This chain uses TRBV28 with TRBJ2-7; TRBD2 matches 10 bases. The CDR3 contains 14 residues. Germline V gives CDR1 MDHEN, CDR2 SYDVKM. V gave up 7 bases and J gave up 2 bases; unmatched junction bases: 5.

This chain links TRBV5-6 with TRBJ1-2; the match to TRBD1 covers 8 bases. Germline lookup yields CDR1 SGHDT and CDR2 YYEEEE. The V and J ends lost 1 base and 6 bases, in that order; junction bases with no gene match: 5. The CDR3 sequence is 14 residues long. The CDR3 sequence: CASSLSRGRHGYTF. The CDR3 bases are TGTGCCAGCAGCTTGTCCAGGGGGCGGCATGGCTACACCTTC.

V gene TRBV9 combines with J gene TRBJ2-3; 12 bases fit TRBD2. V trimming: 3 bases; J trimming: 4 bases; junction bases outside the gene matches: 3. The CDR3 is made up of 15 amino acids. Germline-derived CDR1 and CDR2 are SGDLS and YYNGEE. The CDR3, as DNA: TGTGCCAGCAGCGGACTAGCGGGAGTATCAGATACGCAGTATTTT. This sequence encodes CASSGLAGVSDTQYF.

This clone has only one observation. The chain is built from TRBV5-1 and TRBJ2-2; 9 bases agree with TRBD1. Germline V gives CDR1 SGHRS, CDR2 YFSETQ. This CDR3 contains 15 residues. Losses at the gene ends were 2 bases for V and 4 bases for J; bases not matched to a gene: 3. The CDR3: CASSFGQGLTGELFF. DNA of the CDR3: TGCGCCAGCAGCTTCGGACAGGGGCTCACCGGGGAGCTGTTTTTT.

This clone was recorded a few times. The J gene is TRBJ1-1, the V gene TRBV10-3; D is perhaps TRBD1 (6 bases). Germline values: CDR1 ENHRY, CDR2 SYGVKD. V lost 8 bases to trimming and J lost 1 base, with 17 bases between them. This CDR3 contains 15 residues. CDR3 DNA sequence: TGTGCCATCGGGAGACCGGACAGCCAGAACACTGAAGCTTTCTTT. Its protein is CAIGRPDSQNTEAFF.

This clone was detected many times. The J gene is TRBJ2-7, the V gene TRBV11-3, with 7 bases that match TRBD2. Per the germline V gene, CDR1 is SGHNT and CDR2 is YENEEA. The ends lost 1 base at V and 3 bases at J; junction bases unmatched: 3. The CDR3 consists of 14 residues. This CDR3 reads CASSLGASGYEQYF. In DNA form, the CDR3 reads TGTGCCAGCAGCTTAGGCGCTAGCGGCTACGAGCAGTACTTC.

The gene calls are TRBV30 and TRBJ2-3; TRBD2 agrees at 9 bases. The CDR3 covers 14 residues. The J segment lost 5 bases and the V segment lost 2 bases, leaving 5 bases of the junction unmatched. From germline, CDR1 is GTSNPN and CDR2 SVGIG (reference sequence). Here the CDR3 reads CAWSFLAGRDTQYF. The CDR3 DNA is TGTGCCTGGAGTTTTCTAGCGGGAAGAGATACGCAGTATTTT.

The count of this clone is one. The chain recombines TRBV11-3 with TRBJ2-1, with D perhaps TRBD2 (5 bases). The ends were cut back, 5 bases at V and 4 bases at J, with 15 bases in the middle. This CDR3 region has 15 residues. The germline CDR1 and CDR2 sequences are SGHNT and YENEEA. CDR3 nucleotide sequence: TGTGCCAGCAGCACCGAGGGTGACGCTTACAATGAGCAGTTCTTC. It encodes CASSTEGDAYNEQFF.

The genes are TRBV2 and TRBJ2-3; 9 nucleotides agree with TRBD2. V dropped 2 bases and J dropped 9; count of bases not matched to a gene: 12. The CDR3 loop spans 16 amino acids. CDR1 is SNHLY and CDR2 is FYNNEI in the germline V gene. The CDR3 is CASSELLAGGEGTQYF. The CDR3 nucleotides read TGTGCCAGCAGTGAATTACTAGCGGGCGGAGAGGGAACGCAGTATTTT.

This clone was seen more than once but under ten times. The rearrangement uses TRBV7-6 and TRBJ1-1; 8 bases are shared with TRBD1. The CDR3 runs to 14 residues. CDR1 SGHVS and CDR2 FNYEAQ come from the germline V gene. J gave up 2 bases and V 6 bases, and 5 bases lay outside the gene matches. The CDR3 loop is CASRPDRGNTEAFF. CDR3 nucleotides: TGTGCCAGCAGGCCCGACAGGGGAAACACTGAAGCTTTCTTT.

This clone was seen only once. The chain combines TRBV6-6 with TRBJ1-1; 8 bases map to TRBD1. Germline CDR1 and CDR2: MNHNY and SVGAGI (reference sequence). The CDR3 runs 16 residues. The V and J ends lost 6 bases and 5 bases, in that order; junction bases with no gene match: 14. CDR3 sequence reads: CASSLHPQGAGTEAFF. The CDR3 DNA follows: TGTGCCAGCAGCCTGCACCCGCAGGGGGCAGGAACTGAAGCTTTCTTT.

This CDR3 is CASSEAATYEQYF. The CDR3, as DNA: TGTGCCAGCAGTGAAGCGGCAACCTACGAGCAGTACTTC. The chain carries TRBV6-1 and TRBJ2-7; D unresolved. This CDR3 contains 13 residues. The germline V and J ends were trimmed by 0 bases and 2 bases, with 5 bases remaining between them. Germline-derived CDR1 and CDR2 are MNHNS and SASEGT.

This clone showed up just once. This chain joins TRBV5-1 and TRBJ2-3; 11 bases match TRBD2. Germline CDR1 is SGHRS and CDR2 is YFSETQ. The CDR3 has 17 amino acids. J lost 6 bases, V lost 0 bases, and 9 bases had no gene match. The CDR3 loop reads CASSLEFSGRARDTQYF. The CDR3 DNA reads TGCGCCAGCAGCTTGGAGTTTAGCGGGAGGGCCAGGGATACGCAGTATTTT.

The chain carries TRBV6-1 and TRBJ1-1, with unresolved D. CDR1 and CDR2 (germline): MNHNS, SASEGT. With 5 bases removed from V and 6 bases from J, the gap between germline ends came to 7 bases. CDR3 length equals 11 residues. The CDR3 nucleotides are TGTGCCAGCAGTCCGTTCCCTGAAGCTTTCTTT. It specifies CASSPFPEAFF.

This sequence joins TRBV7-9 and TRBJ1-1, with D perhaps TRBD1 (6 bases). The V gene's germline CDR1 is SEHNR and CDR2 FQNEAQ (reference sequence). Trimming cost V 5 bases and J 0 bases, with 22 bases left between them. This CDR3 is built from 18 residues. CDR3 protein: CASSPSKKGGRMNTEAFF. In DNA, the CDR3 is TGTGCCAGCAGCCCATCAAAAAAGGGGGGGCGAATGAACACTGAAGCTTTCTTT.

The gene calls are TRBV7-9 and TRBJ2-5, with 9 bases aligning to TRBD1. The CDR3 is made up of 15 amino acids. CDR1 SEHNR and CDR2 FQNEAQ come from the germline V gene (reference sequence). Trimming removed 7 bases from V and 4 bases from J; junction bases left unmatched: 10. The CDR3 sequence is CASTQVRDRVETQYF. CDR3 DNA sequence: TGTGCCAGCACCCAGGTCCGGGACAGGGTAGAGACCCAGTACTTC.

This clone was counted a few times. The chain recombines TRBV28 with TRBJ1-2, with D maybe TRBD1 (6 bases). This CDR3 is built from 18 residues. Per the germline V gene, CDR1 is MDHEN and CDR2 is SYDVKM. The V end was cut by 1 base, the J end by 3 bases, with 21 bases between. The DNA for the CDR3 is TGTGCCAGCAGTTTATCGGGGGGGCTAGGGGGACTCTACTATGGCTACACCTTC. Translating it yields CASSLSGGLGGLYYGYTF.

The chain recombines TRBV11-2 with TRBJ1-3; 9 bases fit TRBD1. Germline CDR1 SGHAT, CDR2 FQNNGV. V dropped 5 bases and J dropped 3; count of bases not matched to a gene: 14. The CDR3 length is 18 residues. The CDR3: CASSHYKRGQGGGNTIYF. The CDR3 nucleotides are TGTGCCAGCAGCCACTATAAACGGGGACAGGGAGGTGGAAACACCATATATTTT.

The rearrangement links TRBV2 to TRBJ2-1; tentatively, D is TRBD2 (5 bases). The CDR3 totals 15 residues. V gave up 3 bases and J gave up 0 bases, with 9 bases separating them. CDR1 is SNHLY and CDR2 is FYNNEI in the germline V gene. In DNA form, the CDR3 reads TGTGCCAGCAGTGAGGAGGCCAGCTCCTACAATGAGCAGTTCTTC. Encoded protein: CASSEEASSYNEQFF. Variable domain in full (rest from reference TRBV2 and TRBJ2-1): EPEVTQTPSHQVTQMGQEVILRCVPISNHLYFYWYRQILGQKVEFLVSFYNNEISEKSEIFDDQFSVERPDGSNFTLKIRSTKLEDSAMYFCASSEEASSYNEQFFGPGTRLTVL.

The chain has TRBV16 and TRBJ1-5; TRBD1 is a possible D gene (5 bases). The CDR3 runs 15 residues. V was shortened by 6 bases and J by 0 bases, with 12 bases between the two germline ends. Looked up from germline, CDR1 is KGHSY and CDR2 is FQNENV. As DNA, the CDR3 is TGTGCCAGCAGAAAGCAGGGCTTTAGCAATCAGCCCCAGCATTTT. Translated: CASRKQGFSNQPQHF. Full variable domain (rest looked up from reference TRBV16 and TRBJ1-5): GEEVAQTPKHLVRGEGQKAKLYCAPIKGHSYVFWYQQVLKNEFKFLISFQNENVFDETGMPKERFSAKCLPNSPCSLEIQATKLEDSAVYFCASRKQGFSNQPQHFGDGTRLSIL.

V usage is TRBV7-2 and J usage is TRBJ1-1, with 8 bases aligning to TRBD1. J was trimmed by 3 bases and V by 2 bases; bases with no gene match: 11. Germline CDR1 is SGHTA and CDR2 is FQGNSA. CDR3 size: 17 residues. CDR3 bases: TGTGCCAGCAGCTTACCCGGACAGGGAGCAGGGGACACTGAAGCTTTCTTT. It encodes CASSLPGQGAGDTEAFF.

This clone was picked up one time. In DNA, the CDR3 is TGTGCCAGCAGCTTAGGGGGCGCAGGGGCCTACACCGGGGAGCTGTTTTTT. This encodes CASSLGGAGAYTGELFF. The chain has TRBV11-3 and TRBJ2-2; D perhaps matches TRBD1 (6 bases). V was pared by 1 base and J by 3 bases, with 15 bases between. From germline, CDR1 is SGHNT and CDR2 YENEEA. The CDR3 length is 17 residues.